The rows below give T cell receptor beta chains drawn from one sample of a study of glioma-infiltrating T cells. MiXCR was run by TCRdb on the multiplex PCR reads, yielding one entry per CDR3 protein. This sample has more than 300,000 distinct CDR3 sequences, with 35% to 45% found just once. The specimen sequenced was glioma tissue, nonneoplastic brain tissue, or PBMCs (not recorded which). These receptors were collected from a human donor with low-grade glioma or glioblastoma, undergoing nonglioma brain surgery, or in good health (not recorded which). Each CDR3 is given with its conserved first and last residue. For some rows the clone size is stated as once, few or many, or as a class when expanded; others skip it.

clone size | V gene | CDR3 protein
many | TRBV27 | CASSLSGTSPNQPQHF
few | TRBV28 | CASSLLLSRGEWRYEQYF
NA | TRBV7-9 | CASCSGQGTTDTQYF
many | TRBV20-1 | CSATGTGGEKLFF
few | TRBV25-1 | CASSLPGGGAFF
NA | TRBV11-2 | CASKRGVGSDTQYF
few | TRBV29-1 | CSVEDQDGVGEQFF
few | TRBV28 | CASSLPGGPKTQYF
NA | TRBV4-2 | CASSPRTGFKSPLHF
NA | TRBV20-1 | CSARDPGTQGSYGYTF
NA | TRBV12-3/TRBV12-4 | CASSLQLAGGRDEQFF
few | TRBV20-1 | CSARPGAYEQYF
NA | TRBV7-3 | CASSLLGAGGELFF
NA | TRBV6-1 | CASSEQGANRPQHF
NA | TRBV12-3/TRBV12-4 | CASSFDRHQHF
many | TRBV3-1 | CASSQVKGTEAFF
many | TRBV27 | CASSYRGQYNEQFF
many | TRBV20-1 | CSAYDTSFNEQFF
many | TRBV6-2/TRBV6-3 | CASSQDIYYGYTF
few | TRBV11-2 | CASSLGATTPNTEAFF
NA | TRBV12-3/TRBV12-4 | CASSRETVGNIQYF
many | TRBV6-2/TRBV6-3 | CASSYLPGQGTEKLFF
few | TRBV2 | CASSEIVPPNTQYF
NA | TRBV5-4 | CASSSATSGAPSYEQYF
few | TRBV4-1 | CASSQEAGVSTGELFF
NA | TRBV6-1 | CASSGVPGANVLTF
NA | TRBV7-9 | CASSPWEIDSSAFF
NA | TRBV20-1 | CSARDGGYSEQFF
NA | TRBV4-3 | CASSQDRFRDPTYEQYF
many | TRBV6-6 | CASSYRDTEAFF
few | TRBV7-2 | CASTSQGYEQYF
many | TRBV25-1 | CASSEWGGGGLKTQYF
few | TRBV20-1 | CSAPREGGYNEQFF
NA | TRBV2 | CASSGAPAYNEQFF
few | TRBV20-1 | CSAVPKRNTEAFF
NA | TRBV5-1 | CASSDTSSNEQYF